One sample yielded the 12 T cell receptor beta chains listed below, sequenced in a study of control samples from healthy donors and cancer patients (dated by TCRdb to 2020 to 2021). To prepare the library, the immunoSEQ multiplex PCR assay was applied. TCRdb retrieved this table from immuneACCESS and kept in-frame rearrangements only. Not all clones are present; in checked studies, unresolved V genes account for under half, and no reason is known for the remainder. The record for this sample contains 150,000 to 200,000 clones. Of the sample, around 2% falls within the top ten clones. Sequencing was done on a sample of blood. These receptor sequences come from a woman aged 25 to 39 in good health.

CDR3 region: CASSLDPGGYEQYF. CDR3 DNA sequence: TGTGCCAGCAGCTTAGACCCGGGGGGGTACGAGCAGTACTTC. The V gene is TRBV11-2, the J gene TRBJ2-7, with 8 bases fitting TRBD2. V lost 0 bases, J lost 4 bases, and 2 bases stayed unmatched. The CDR3 covers 14 residues. Germline CDR1 is SGHAT and CDR2 is FQNNGV.

This chain joins TRBV6-5 and TRBJ1-4, with D unclear. The CDR3 sequence is 15 residues long. Germline loops: CDR1 MNHEY, CDR2 SVGAGI. Trimming removed 0 bases at V and 8 bases at J, with 13 bases between. The CDR3, as DNA: TGTGCCAGCAGTTACTCGACCGCCTTCGGAGAAAAACTGTTTTTT. This sequence encodes CASSYSTAFGEKLFF.

J is TRBJ2-3 and V is TRBV7-3; D is perhaps TRBD2 (6 bases). From germline, CDR1 is SGHTA and CDR2 FQGTGA. The CDR3 runs 13 residues. V was clipped by 1 base and J by 4 bases, with 6 bases between them. In nucleotides, the CDR3 is TGTGCCAGCAGCTTAAGGGGGGCAGATACGCAGTATTTT. Encoded protein: CASSLRGADTQYF.

The J gene is TRBJ1-1, the V gene TRBV27; 7 bases map to TRBD1. Per germline, CDR1 MNHEY and CDR2 SMNVEV (reference sequence). The junction had 7 bases not matched to a gene; V was cut back by 5 bases and J by 1 base. The CDR3 runs 15 residues. The CDR3 coding sequence is TGTGCCAGCAGTCCTCAGGGGGTAACGAACACTGAAGCTTTCTTT. As protein: CASSPQGVTNTEAFF.

The rearrangement uses TRBV25-1 and TRBJ1-1; D call uncertain. The CDR3 is 15 residues long. CDR1 is MGHDK, CDR2 SYGVNS, per germline. Between the trimmed V and J ends, which lost 3 bases and 2 bases, there was a span of 13 bases. The chain's CDR3 is CASSDVTGFNTEAFF. The CDR3, as DNA: TGTGCCAGCAGTGATGTTACCGGGTTTAACACTGAAGCTTTCTTT.

This rearrangement joins TRBV9 to TRBJ2-3, with D hard to call. Trimming stripped 0 bases from V and 6 bases from J, with 14 bases between. Looked up from germline, CDR1 is SGDLS and CDR2 is YYNGEE. This CDR3 has 15 residues. The chain's CDR3 is CASSVADFLGDTQYF. DNA for the CDR3: TGTGCCAGCAGCGTAGCTGACTTCTTGGGGGATACGCAGTATTTT. The complete variable domain, with remaining parts taken from reference TRBV9 and TRBJ2-3, reads DSGVTQTPKHLITATGQRVTLRCSPRSGDLSVYWYQQSLDQGLQFLIQYYNGEERAKGNILERFSAQQFPDLHSELNLSSLELGDSALYFCASSVADFLGDTQYFGPGTRLTVL.

The chain couples TRBV5-4 to TRBJ1-5; D not resolved. The germline V and J ends were trimmed by 0 bases and 0 bases, with 7 bases remaining between them. CDR3 length: 15 amino acids. Germline V gene sequence: CDR1 SGHNT, CDR2 YYREEE (reference sequence). The CDR3 loop is CASSLGTDSNQPQHF. Here the CDR3 DNA reads TGTGCCAGCAGCTTGGGGACGGATAGCAATCAGCCCCAGCATTTT. The whole variable domain, remainder taken from reference TRBV5-4 and TRBJ1-5, is ETGVTQSPTHLIKTRGQQVTLRCSSQSGHNTVSWYQQALGQGPQFIFQYYREEENGRGNFPPRFSGLQFPNYSSELNVNALELDDSALYLCASSLGTDSNQPQHFGDGTRLSIL.

The chain links TRBV15 to TRBJ2-3; a weak D match, TRBD2 (6 bases). V was clipped by 1 base and J by 4 bases, with 9 bases between them. Germline CDR1 reads LNHNV; CDR2 reads YYDKDF (reference sequence). The CDR3 extends over 14 amino acids. CDR3 amino acids: CATSRGGDPDTQYF. CDR3 bases: TGTGCCACCAGCAGAGGCGGGGACCCAGATACGCAGTATTTT.

V usage is TRBV7-2 and J usage is TRBJ1-6; weak D call: TRBD1 (5 bases). The CDR3 runs to 15 residues. V was pared by 5 bases and J by 9 bases, with 17 bases between. Looked up from germline, CDR1 is SGHTA and CDR2 is FQGNSA. The CDR3 coding sequence is TGTGCCAGCAGCCACGACAGCTCCCACCGTTCACCCCTCCACTTT. This sequence encodes CASSHDSSHRSPLHF. The whole variable domain, filled in from reference TRBV7-2 and TRBJ1-6, reads GAGVSQSPSNKVTEKGKDVELRCDPISGHTALYWYRQSLGQGLEFLIYFQGNSAPDKSGLPSDRFSAERTGGSVSTLTIQRTQQEDSAVYLCASSHDSSHRSPLHFGNGTRLTVT.

This chain links TRBV6-5 with TRBJ1-2; D unresolved. This CDR3 comprises 14 residues. Trimming cost V 10 bases and J 5 bases, with 20 bases left between them. The V gene's germline CDR1 is MNHEY and CDR2 SVGAGI. This CDR3 is CATKVTRNLYGYTF. For the CDR3, the DNA is TGTGCCACCAAGGTCACACGGAACCTTTATGGCTACACCTTC.

J is TRBJ1-6 and V is TRBV11-2, with unresolved D. The CDR3 runs 14 residues. V lost 0 bases, J lost 6 bases, and 6 bases lay in between. Germline CDR1 SGHAT, CDR2 FQNNGV. The CDR3 DNA reads as TGTGCCAGCAGCTTAGACCCCCTTAATTCACCCCTCCACTTT. Protein product: CASSLDPLNSPLHF.

V gene TRBV14 combines with J gene TRBJ1-1, with 7 nucleotides matching TRBD1. The length of the CDR3 is 13 residues. The trim removed 2 bases at V and 5 bases at J, leaving 2 bases unmatched. Germline V gene data show CDR1 as SGHDN and CDR2 as FVKESK. CDR3 DNA: TGTGCCAGCAGCCAACACAGGGGTACTGAAGCTTTCTTT. Its translation is CASSQHRGTEAFF.